What follows are 9 T cell receptor beta chains derived from one specimen sequenced in a study of blood T cells in healthy people across ages. Next came a second PCR, run for about 6 to 12 cycles, which used a sample-barcoded 5' primer along with a J-beta primer mix. TCRdb analysed the 5' RACE reads with MiXCR anew, one entry per CDR3 protein. The sample lists about 1.1 million distinct CDR3 sequences; more than 30% were seen once. Sequencing used blood. These receptors were collected from a man between 18 and 29 years old in good health.

The V call is TRBV20-1, the J call TRBJ1-4, with 7 bases fitting TRBD1. The CDR3 contains 15 residues. Trimming removed 0 bases from V and 3 bases from J; junction bases left unmatched: 4. In germline, CDR1 is DFQATT, CDR2 SNEGSKA (reference sequence). The CDR3 here is CSARDEGGSNEKLFF. As DNA, the CDR3 is TGCAGTGCTAGAGATGAAGGGGGCTCTAATGAAAAACTGTTTTTT.

Only a few counts were recorded for this clonotype. The rearrangement uses TRBV7-3 and TRBJ1-2; TRBD1 might be the D (6 bases). V dropped 4 bases and J dropped 5 bases, with 14 bases sitting between them. CDR3 size: 14 residues. Germline V gives CDR1 SGHTA, CDR2 FQGTGA. CDR3 amino acids: CASSSTGTKYGYTF. CDR3 in DNA: TGTGCCAGCAGCTCCACCGGGACAAAATATGGCTACACCTTC.

This clonotype was seen more than once but under ten times. CDR3 sequence reads: CASSPLAGSTGELFF. As DNA, the CDR3 is TGTGCCAGCAGTCCTCTAGCGGGATCGACCGGGGAGCTGTTTTTT. The chain combines TRBV6-2 or TRBV6-3 with TRBJ2-2, with 9 positions matching TRBD2. CDR1 is MNHEY, CDR2 SVGEGT, per germline. CDR3 length equals 15 residues. Trimming took 5 bases from V and 5 from J; bases not matched to a gene: 6.

Worth noting for this clonotype: A read error may explain this, as a much larger clone is one base away. The chain links TRBV29-1 to TRBJ2-7; a possible D gene is TRBD1 (5 bases). This CDR3 contains 13 residues. Germline assignment: CDR1 SQVTM and CDR2 ANQGSEA. The CDR3 DNA is TGCAGCGCTGAAAGTACAGGTGACTACGAGCAGTACTTC. Its protein product is CSAESTGDYEQYF.

The table lists this clonotype with a few counts. The chain carries TRBV20-1 and TRBJ1-5; 9 nucleotides align to TRBD1. Trimming removed 2 bases from V and 1 base from J; junction bases left unmatched: 6. Germline CDR1 reads DFQATT; CDR2 reads SNEGSKA (reference sequence). CDR3 length: 16 amino acids. The CDR3 region has the DNA TGCAGTGCTAGACGACAGGGGGTACCCAGCAATCAGCCCCAGCATTTT. Amino acid sequence: CSARRQGVPSNQPQHF.

This chain joins TRBV7-3 and TRBJ1-1; TRBD1 is a possible D gene (5 bases). V was cut by 6 bases and J by 1 base, with 15 bases left in between. The CDR3 spans 15 residues. The germline CDR1 and CDR2 sequences are SGHTA and FQGTGA. CDR3 amino acids: CASSRDGTWNTEAFF. The CDR3 DNA is TGTGCCAGCAGTCGGGACGGGACCTGGAACACTGAAGCTTTCTTT.

The chain is built from TRBV7-9 and TRBJ1-2, with D maybe TRBD1 (6 bases). The germline CDR1 and CDR2 sequences are SEHNR and FQNEAQ (reference sequence). This CDR3 contains 14 residues. Trimming took 5 bases from V and 4 from J, leaving 14 bases between them. The CDR3 protein is CASSTGQTLYGYTF. The CDR3 DNA follows: TGTGCCAGCAGCACCGGACAGACGCTCTATGGCTACACCTTC.

Worth noting for this clonotype: The junction differs from germline at one of its ends, possibly a read error. The V and J genes are TRBV5-6 and TRBJ1-2; D remains unclear. The germline gives CDR1 SGHDT, CDR2 YYEEEE. This CDR3 spans 19 amino acids. CDR3 loop: CASSSGWIGGSTRNYSYTF. CDR3 bases: TGTGCCAGCAGCTCCGGCTGGATTGGTGGGTCGACAAGAAACTATAGCTACACCTTC. Variable domain in full (rest from reference TRBV5-6 and TRBJ1-2): DAGVTQSPTHLIKTRGQQVTLRCSPKSGHDTVSWYQQALGQGPQFIFQYYEEEERQRGNFPDRFSGHQFPNYSSELNVNALLLGDSALYLCASSSGWIGGSTRNYSYTFGSGTRLTVV.

This chain connects TRBV12-3 or TRBV12-4 to TRBJ2-5; no firm D call. Trimming stripped 2 bases from V and 5 bases from J, with 12 bases between. The CDR3 runs 14 residues. The DNA of the CDR3 is TGTGCCAGCAGTTTAACTCTGGGCCGGGAGACCCAGTACTTC. It translates to CASSLTLGRETQYF.